This is a list of T cell receptor beta chains from one sample in a study of T cell responses to AZD1222 COVID-19 vaccine. TCRdb keeps only in-frame clones here, not all; method: immunoSEQ multiplex PCR. In the table there are 150,000 to 200,000 clones, approximately 93% of which are singletons. The specimen comprised peripheral blood, sampled 28 days after the second AZD1222 dose. Every receptor here comes from an adult who received the AZD1222 COVID-19 vaccine. The CDR3 runs from the conserved cysteine through the conserved F or W. D genes are given only for firm matches. The size of a clone is reported for some rows only, either as once, few or many, or as a class for expanded clones.

CDR3nt	CDR3aa	len	j_gene	d_gene	abundance	v_gene
TGTGCCAGCAGTCCGTCCGGGACATCGAACACCGGGGAGCTGTTTTTT	CASSPSGTSNTGELFF	16	TRBJ2-2	.	.	TRBV5-5
TGCGCCAGCAGCTTACAGACAGGGCACTACGAGCAGTACTTC	CASSLQTGHYEQYF	14	TRBJ2-7	TRBD1	.	TRBV5-1
TGTGCCAGCAGCCCGTACGGGACAGGGGGCGGCGAGCAGTACTTC	CASSPYGTGGGEQYF	15	TRBJ2-7	TRBD1	.	TRBV7-9
TGCAGCGTTGGAACAGGGGATGCTTTCTTT	CSVGTGDAFF	10	TRBJ1-1	TRBD1	.	TRBV29-1
TGTGCCAGCAGCTGGACAGGGCGGACTAATGAAAAACTGTTTTTT	CASSWTGRTNEKLFF	15	TRBJ1-4	TRBD1	.	TRBV7-2
TGTGCCAGCACAACGACAGGGGCTCCCTACGAGCAGTACTTC	CASTTTGAPYEQYF	14	TRBJ2-7	TRBD1	.	TRBV19
TGTGCCAGCAGCTTGGGGCTAGCGGGAGCTATCGGGGAGCTGTTTTTT	CASSLGLAGAIGELFF	16	TRBJ2-2	TRBD2	few	TRBV5-6
TGTGCCAGCAGCTTGCAGGGGAGGGACAATGAGCAGTTCTTC	CASSLQGRDNEQFF	14	TRBJ2-1	.	.	TRBV7-8
TGTGCCAGCAGTTTATCGGGAAGAACTAACTATGGCTACACCTTC	CASSLSGRTNYGYTF	15	TRBJ1-2	.	.	TRBV27
TGTGCCAGCAGTCTAGGCGGGTTCGCTGGAAACACCATATATTTT	CASSLGGFAGNTIYF	15	TRBJ1-3	.	.	TRBV28
TGTGCCAGCAGCTTGGAAGCCACTGAAGCTTTCTTT	CASSLEATEAFF	12	TRBJ1-1	.	.	TRBV5-4
TGCGCCAGCAGCCAAGATCCGAGATCAAACACTGAAGCTTTCTTT	CASSQDPRSNTEAFF	15	TRBJ1-1	.	once	TRBV4-3
TGTGCCAGCAGCCAAGGTCTGGGAAGCGGCGATGAAGCTTTCTTT	CASSQGLGSGDEAFF	15	TRBJ1-1	.	.	TRBV3-1/TRBV3-2
TGTGCCAGCAGTTTAGTCCCGGCCAGGATAGTAGATCAGCCCCAGCATTTT	CASSLVPARIVDQPQHF	17	TRBJ1-5	.	.	TRBV28
TGTGCCAGCAGCAAGGACAGGGTTACCTACGAGCAGTACTTC	CASSKDRVTYEQYF	14	TRBJ2-7	.	.	TRBV21-1
TGTGCCAGCAGCCCCCACATCGGGACAGGGGACTCCTACGAGCAGTACTTC	CASSPHIGTGDSYEQYF	17	TRBJ2-7	TRBD1	.	TRBV7-9
TGTGCCAGCAGTTTTACGGGGGGCATGGATGAGCAGTTCTTC	CASSFTGGMDEQFF	14	TRBJ2-1	.	.	TRBV27
TGTGCCAGCAGCGCAGGGGCGAATTCACCCCTCCACTTT	CASSAGANSPLHF	13	TRBJ1-6	.	.	TRBV5-6
TGTGCCAGCAGCTTTTCCCCCAATCGACAGAAAGAGACCCAGTACTTC	CASSFSPNRQKETQYF	16	TRBJ2-5	.	once	TRBV7-2
TGTGCCAGCAGCCTCGGGACAGGAGCTCACTACGAGCAGTACTTC	CASSLGTGAHYEQYF	15	TRBJ2-7	TRBD1	.	TRBV5-6
TGTGCCAGTCGGTTGTCGACAGGGGTTAATGAAAAACTGTTTTTT	CASRLSTGVNEKLFF	15	TRBJ1-4	TRBD1	once	TRBV6-5
TGTGCCAGCAGTTACTCGAAAGTAGCGGGAGGCTCCGAGCAGTACTTC	CASSYSKVAGGSEQYF	16	TRBJ2-7	TRBD2	.	TRBV6-5
TGTGCCAGCAGCTTAGTTCGAGACGGGAAAGAGACCCAGTACTTC	CASSLVRDGKETQYF	15	TRBJ2-5	.	.	TRBV7-9
TGTGCCAGCAGCCGCGCTTCTAATGGCTACACCTTC	CASSRASNGYTF	12	TRBJ1-2	.	.	TRBV12-3/TRBV12-4
TGTGCCAGTAGTATACTCCCAGGGGGCGACTATGGCTACACCTTC	CASSILPGGDYGYTF	15	TRBJ1-2	TRBD1	.	TRBV19
TGTGCCAGCAGACCAGGACAGGTTAACTATGGCTACACCTTC	CASRPGQVNYGYTF	14	TRBJ1-2	TRBD1	.	TRBV6-5
TGTGCCAGCAGCTTAGGCTCCAGGGGCCTCTACGAGCAGTACTTC	CASSLGSRGLYEQYF	15	TRBJ2-7	.	.	TRBV7-2
TGTGCCAGCAGTGAAGCCGGGCAAGAAAAACTGTTTTTT	CASSEAGQEKLFF	13	TRBJ1-4	.	.	TRBV25-1
TGTGCCAGTAGTATATTCGGTTGGAACACCGGGGAGCTGTTTTTT	CASSIFGWNTGELFF	15	TRBJ2-2	.	few	TRBV19
TGTGCCAGTCGAGGAAACACCATATATTTT	CASRGNTIYF	10	TRBJ1-3	.	once	TRBV19
TGTGCCAGCAGCCAAGATTCAGGGACAGGGGATGAAAAACTGTTTTTT	CASSQDSGTGDEKLFF	16	TRBJ1-4	TRBD1	.	TRBV4-2
TGTGCCACCAGTGCCACCGGGGGACTAGCGATATATGAGCAGTTCTTC	CATSATGGLAIYEQFF	16	TRBJ2-1	TRBD2	.	TRBV24-1
TGTGCCAGTAGTATAGTTGCGACTAGCTGGGATGAGCAGTTCTTC	CASSIVATSWDEQFF	15	TRBJ2-1	TRBD2	few	TRBV19
TGTGCCAGCAGCTTAGTCGGGGTCTACGAGCAGTACTTC	CASSLVGVYEQYF	13	TRBJ2-7	.	.	TRBV7-9
TGTGCCAGCAGCGATCAGGGGTTTCAGCCCCAGCATTTT	CASSDQGFQPQHF	13	TRBJ1-5	.	.	TRBV2
TGTGCCAGCAGCGGCACAGGGTACCGTCGGAGCAATGAGCAGTTCTTC	CASSGTGYRRSNEQFF	16	TRBJ2-1	.	.	TRBV9
TGTGCCAGCAGTGAAGCGCGGGACAGGGTGGCGAATGATGAGCAGTTCTTC	CASSEARDRVANDEQFF	17	TRBJ2-1	TRBD1	.	TRBV2
TGTGCCAGCAGCCAAGACGGGACGTACCCCTACGAGCAGTACTTC	CASSQDGTYPYEQYF	15	TRBJ2-7	.	.	TRBV4-2
TGTGCCAGCAGCTTAGGGGGCCCCCTCTCTGGAAACACCATATATTTT	CASSLGGPLSGNTIYF	16	TRBJ1-3	.	.	TRBV7-2
TGTGCCAGCAGCTTAAATAGGGGACAGACCTATGGCTACACCTTC	CASSLNRGQTYGYTF	15	TRBJ1-2	TRBD1	.	TRBV7-2
TGTGCCAGCAGTCAAATCGGGACAGGCTATGGCTACACCTTC	CASSQIGTGYGYTF	14	TRBJ1-2	TRBD1	.	TRBV7-9
TGTGCCAGCAGTTTATTCCCCTCACAGGGATCCTATAATTCACCCCTCCACTTT	CASSLFPSQGSYNSPLHF	18	TRBJ1-6	.	.	TRBV27
TGCAGCGTCGCCACCGGGGAGCGGGGCCTCTACAATGAGCAGTTCTTC	CSVATGERGLYNEQFF	16	TRBJ2-1	TRBD2	.	TRBV29-1
TGCGCCAGCAGCTTGAACGGGGGGGCCTCGGAGACCCAGTACTTC	CASSLNGGASETQYF	15	TRBJ2-5	TRBD2	.	TRBV5-1
TGTGCCAGCAGCACTACCTTATTCTGGACAGGGGGTTTTCCCCGAGACAATGAGCAGTTCTTC	CASSTTLFWTGGFPRDNEQFF	21	TRBJ2-1	TRBD1	once	TRBV6-2/TRBV6-3
TGTGCCAGCAGTTTCGGGAGAGGGAATTTCTACGAGCAGTACTTC	CASSFGRGNFYEQYF	15	TRBJ2-7	.	.	TRBV6-6
TGTGCCAGCAGCTTAAATGGACAGATTTCTGGAAACACCATATATTTT	CASSLNGQISGNTIYF	16	TRBJ1-3	.	.	TRBV7-9
TGTGCCAGCAGCTTCACAGGGGGCACTGGGAACACTGAAGCTTTCTTT	CASSFTGGTGNTEAFF	16	TRBJ1-1	TRBD1	.	TRBV7-9
TGTGCCAGCAGTCGACAGGAGGGGCAGCCCCAGCATTTT	CASSRQEGQPQHF	13	TRBJ1-5	.	.	TRBV28
TGTGCCAGCAGGGCGAGCACCTACGAGCAGTACTTC	CASRASTYEQYF	12	TRBJ2-7	.	once	TRBV2
TGTGCCAGCAGTCGGGACACAGATTACAATGAGCAGTTCTTC	CASSRDTDYNEQFF	14	TRBJ2-1	.	.	TRBV6-5
TGTGCCAGCAGCCCCCCCCTGGGGGACTATAATTCACCCCTCCACTTT	CASSPPLGDYNSPLHF	16	TRBJ1-6	.	.	TRBV4-2
TGTGCCAGCAGCTTACAGCGCTCTAACTATGGCTACACCTTC	CASSLQRSNYGYTF	14	TRBJ1-2	.	few	TRBV7-9
TGTGCCACCAGTGAGACTAGCGGGGGGCAAGAGACCCAGTACTTC	CATSETSGGQETQYF	15	TRBJ2-5	TRBD2	.	TRBV24-1